Listed below are T cell receptor beta chains from one sample, sequenced in a study of Ad26.COV2.S vaccination and SARS-CoV-2 variants. TCRdb keeps only in-frame clones here, not all; method: immunoSEQ multiplex PCR. The table lists 350,000 to 450,000 clones, about 88% of them singletons. The sample was peripheral blood, taken in a trial of Ad26.COV2.S vaccine versus placebo. These receptors were collected from a person between 18 and 65 years old who received the Ad26.COV2.S COVID-19 vaccine or a placebo. Each CDR3 is given with its conserved first and last residue. D genes are given only for firm matches. A clone size is listed for some rows: how often the clone was seen (once, few, many), or a class if it is expanded.

J gene: TRBJ1-1; clone size: .; D gene: TRBD1; V gene: TRBV6-5; CDR3 protein: CASSYMQGAEAFF; CDR3 DNA: TGTGCCAGCAGTTACATGCAGGGGGCTGAAGCTTTCTTT
J gene: TRBJ1-2; clone size: .; D gene: .; V gene: TRBV21-1; CDR3 protein: CASSETGGARYGYTF; CDR3 DNA: TGTGCCAGCAGCGAGACAGGGGGCGCAAGGTATGGCTACACCTTC
J gene: TRBJ1-4; clone size: .; D gene: .; V gene: TRBV19; CDR3 protein: CASTAIATNEKLFF; CDR3 DNA: TGTGCCAGTACTGCGATTGCAACTAATGAAAAACTGTTTTTT
J gene: TRBJ2-3; clone size: .; D gene: .; V gene: TRBV18; CDR3 protein: CASSPRPSTDTQYF; CDR3 DNA: TGTGCCAGCTCACCAAGACCGAGCACAGATACGCAGTATTTT
J gene: TRBJ2-1; clone size: once; D gene: .; V gene: TRBV15; CDR3 protein: CATSTRRLVDEQFF; CDR3 DNA: TGTGCCACCAGCACCCGAAGACTAGTGGATGAGCAGTTCTTC
J gene: TRBJ1-2; clone size: .; D gene: TRBD1; V gene: TRBV14; CDR3 protein: CASSRPGQSPLGYTF; CDR3 DNA: TGTGCCAGCAGCCGACCGGGACAGTCGCCTCTTGGCTACACCTTC
J gene: TRBJ2-1; clone size: few; D gene: .; V gene: TRBV11-2; CDR3 protein: CASSWGRQRGKGEQFF; CDR3 DNA: TGTGCCAGCAGCTGGGGTCGGCAAAGGGGCAAGGGTGAGCAGTTCTTC
J gene: TRBJ2-5; clone size: .; D gene: TRBD2; V gene: TRBV15; CDR3 protein: CATSRGSSGGYQETQYF; CDR3 DNA: TGTGCCACCAGCAGAGGGTCTAGCGGGGGGTACCAAGAGACCCAGTACTTC
J gene: TRBJ1-6; clone size: .; D gene: .; V gene: TRBV5-3; CDR3 protein: CARSLIPPSGSEGNSPLHF; CDR3 DNA: TGTGCCAGAAGCTTGATTCCGCCGAGTGGCAGCGAGGGTAATTCACCCCTCCACTTT
J gene: TRBJ1-1; clone size: .; D gene: TRBD1; V gene: TRBV6-5; CDR3 protein: CASSPGQGSTEAFF; CDR3 DNA: TGTGCCAGCAGTCCGGGACAGGGAAGCACTGAAGCTTTCTTT
J gene: TRBJ2-3; clone size: .; D gene: TRBD2; V gene: TRBV28; CDR3 protein: CASSHASGRAQGTDTQYF; CDR3 DNA: TGTGCCAGCAGTCACGCCAGCGGGAGGGCCCAAGGCACAGATACGCAGTATTTT
J gene: TRBJ2-1; clone size: once; D gene: TRBD2; V gene: TRBV24-1; CDR3 protein: CATSLTSGVYNEQFF; CDR3 DNA: TGTGCCACCAGTTTGACTAGCGGGGTTTACAATGAGCAGTTCTTC
J gene: TRBJ2-3; clone size: .; D gene: TRBD2; V gene: TRBV10-3; CDR3 protein: CAISLTSGGAKDTQYF; CDR3 DNA: TGTGCCATCAGCCTAACTAGCGGGGGGGCAAAAGATACGCAGTATTTT
J gene: TRBJ2-7; clone size: .; D gene: .; V gene: TRBV7-9; CDR3 protein: CASSSRDKNYEQYF; CDR3 DNA: TGTGCCAGCAGCTCGCGGGACAAGAACTACGAGCAGTACTTC
J gene: TRBJ2-5; clone size: .; D gene: TRBD1; V gene: TRBV25-1; CDR3 protein: CASSEGTGLVQETQYF; CDR3 DNA: TGTGCCAGCAGTGAAGGGACAGGGCTAGTCCAAGAGACCCAGTACTTC
J gene: TRBJ2-7; clone size: .; D gene: TRBD1; V gene: TRBV19; CDR3 protein: CASSSTGGSYEQYF; CDR3 DNA: TGTGCCAGTAGTTCTACAGGGGGGTCCTACGAGCAGTACTTC
J gene: TRBJ2-1; clone size: .; D gene: .; V gene: TRBV9; CDR3 protein: CASSVVADYNEQFF; CDR3 DNA: TGTGCCAGCAGCGTAGTGGCTGACTACAATGAGCAGTTCTTC
J gene: TRBJ2-1; clone size: .; D gene: TRBD2; V gene: TRBV4-1; CDR3 protein: CASSLPIRAGGPYNEQFF; CDR3 DNA: TGCGCCAGCAGCCTGCCAATTCGAGCGGGAGGACCCTACAATGAGCAGTTCTTC
J gene: TRBJ2-1; clone size: .; D gene: .; V gene: TRBV20-1; CDR3 protein: CSAGEAYEQFF; CDR3 DNA: TGCAGTGCTGGGGAAGCATATGAGCAGTTCTTC
J gene: TRBJ2-1; clone size: .; D gene: .; V gene: TRBV12-5; CDR3 protein: CASGGTPYMNEQFF; CDR3 DNA: TGTGCTAGTGGGGGGACCCCTTATATGAATGAGCAGTTCTTC
J gene: TRBJ1-4; clone size: .; D gene: TRBD1; V gene: TRBV5-6; CDR3 protein: CASSSRTGGVEKLFF; CDR3 DNA: TGTGCCAGCAGCTCTCGGACAGGGGGCGTTGAAAAACTGTTTTTT
J gene: TRBJ1-2; clone size: few; D gene: TRBD1; V gene: TRBV28; CDR3 protein: CASSLTGGRTHGYTF; CDR3 DNA: TGTGCCAGCAGTTTGACAGGGGGACGGACTCATGGCTACACCTTC
J gene: TRBJ2-7; clone size: .; D gene: TRBD1; V gene: TRBV7-2; CDR3 protein: CASSLYRGQGPYEQYF; CDR3 DNA: TGTGCCAGCAGCTTATATCGGGGACAGGGGCCCTACGAGCAGTACTTC
J gene: TRBJ1-6; clone size: once; D gene: .; V gene: TRBV5-6; CDR3 protein: CASSLEARTSSPLHF; CDR3 DNA: TGTGCCAGCAGCTTGGAGGCGCGGACTTCCTCACCCCTCCACTTT
J gene: TRBJ2-2; clone size: .; D gene: .; V gene: TRBV10-3; CDR3 protein: CAISARELNPDTGELFF; CDR3 DNA: TGTGCCATCAGTGCCCGGGAGCTCAACCCCGACACCGGGGAGCTGTTTTTT
J gene: TRBJ2-1; clone size: .; D gene: TRBD2; V gene: TRBV5-1; CDR3 protein: CASSLILAGSKGTEQFF; CDR3 DNA: TGCGCCAGCAGCTTGATACTAGCGGGATCGAAGGGGACAGAGCAGTTCTTC
J gene: TRBJ2-1; clone size: .; D gene: .; V gene: TRBV6-5; CDR3 protein: CASRLSGTNNEQFF; CDR3 DNA: TGTGCCAGCAGACTTAGCGGAACTAACAATGAGCAGTTCTTC
J gene: TRBJ2-1; clone size: .; D gene: .; V gene: TRBV30; CDR3 protein: CAGGLRGNEQFF; CDR3 DNA: TGTGCCGGAGGACTCAGGGGTAATGAGCAGTTCTTC
J gene: TRBJ1-2; clone size: .; D gene: .; V gene: TRBV5-1; CDR3 protein: CASSFGGDYGYTF; CDR3 DNA: TGCGCCAGCAGTTTCGGGGGTGACTATGGCTACACCTTC
J gene: TRBJ2-7; clone size: .; D gene: .; V gene: TRBV6-1; CDR3 protein: CASSEGEEFYEQYF; CDR3 DNA: TGTGCCAGCAGTGAAGGGGAGGAATTCTACGAGCAGTACTTC
J gene: TRBJ1-4; clone size: .; D gene: TRBD1; V gene: TRBV5-1; CDR3 protein: CASSPTGGGGEKLFF; CDR3 DNA: TGCGCCAGCAGCCCCACAGGGGGCGGGGGTGAAAAACTGTTTTTT